This T cell receptor (beta chain) was recorded in a study of response to subunit inactivated influenza vaccine. V dropped 6 bases and J dropped 2 bases, with 18 bases sitting between them. This CDR3 spans 15 amino acids. Germline lookup yields CDR1 DFQATT and CDR2 SNEGSKA (reference sequence). TCRdb reprocessed the RT-PCR reads via MiXCR and lists one record per CDR3 protein. This table holds 500,000 to 600,000 distinct CDR3 sequences, around 10% found once. This sample also appeared in a second study, on T cells expressing NK-cell markers. That report notes: cDNA encoding TCR beta was synthesized via 5'RACE template switching incorporating UMIs. HCMV seropositivity characterized most of the eight sequenced donors, and seronegativity one. With an anti-gamma-delta TCR antibody, sorting in several experiments was kept to alpha-beta TCR T cells. Questions lingered over whether expanded NKG2C+ T cell clones were HCMV-specific.

The clonotype was recovered from a man in his fifties who received an inactivated influenza vaccine. The rearrangement links TRBV20-1 to TRBJ2-3; D unresolved. Sequenced here: PBMCs from blood, sampled on the day of vaccination. CDR3 sequence: CSASRKASATDTQYF. The CDR3 nucleotides read TGCAGTGCCTCGAGAAAAGCGAGCGCCACAGATACGCAGTATTTT.